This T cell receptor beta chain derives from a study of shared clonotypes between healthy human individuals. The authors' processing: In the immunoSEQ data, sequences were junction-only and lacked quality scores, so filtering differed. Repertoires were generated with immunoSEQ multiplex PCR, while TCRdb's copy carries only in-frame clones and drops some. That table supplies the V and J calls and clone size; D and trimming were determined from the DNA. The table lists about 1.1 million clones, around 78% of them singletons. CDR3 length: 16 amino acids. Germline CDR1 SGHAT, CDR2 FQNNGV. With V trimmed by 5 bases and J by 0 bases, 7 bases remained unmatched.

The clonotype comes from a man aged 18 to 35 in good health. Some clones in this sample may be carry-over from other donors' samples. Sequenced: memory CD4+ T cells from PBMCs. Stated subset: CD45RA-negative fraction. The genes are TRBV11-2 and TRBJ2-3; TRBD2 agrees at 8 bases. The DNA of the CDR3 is TGTGCCAGCAGCCCAGGTGTAGCGGGGAGCACAGATACGCAGTATTTT. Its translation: CASSPGVAGSTDTQYF.